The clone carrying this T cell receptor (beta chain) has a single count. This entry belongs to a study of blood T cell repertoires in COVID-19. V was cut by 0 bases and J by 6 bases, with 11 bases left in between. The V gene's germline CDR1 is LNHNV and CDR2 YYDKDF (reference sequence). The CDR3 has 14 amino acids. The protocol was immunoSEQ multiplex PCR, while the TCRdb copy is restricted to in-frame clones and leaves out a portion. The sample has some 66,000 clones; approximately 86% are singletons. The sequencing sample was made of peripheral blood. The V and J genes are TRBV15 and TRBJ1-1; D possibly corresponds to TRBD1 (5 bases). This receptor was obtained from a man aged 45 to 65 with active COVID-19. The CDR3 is CATSRDQGGPEAFF. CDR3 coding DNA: TGTGCCACCAGCAGAGATCAGGGTGGCCCTGAAGCTTTCTTT. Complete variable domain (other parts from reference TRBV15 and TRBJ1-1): DAMVIQNPRYQVTQFGKPVTLSCSQTLNHNVMYWYQQKSSQAPKLLFHYYDKDFNNEADTPDNFQSRRPNTSFCFLDIRSPGLGDTAMYLCATSRDQGGPEAFFGQGTRLTVV.